These 23 T cell receptor beta chains were sequenced from one sample in a study of shared clonotypes between healthy human individuals. The data were produced by immunoSEQ multiplex PCR, yet TCRdb's version contains in-frame clones alone and is incomplete. The table has about 2 million clones, roughly 96% seen once. Source material: naive CD4+ T cells sorted from blood. As for subset: CD45RA+ positively selected. These receptors came from a man aged 18 to 30 in good health.

The rearrangement links TRBV5-8 to TRBJ2-3; no definite D call. The CDR3 totals 15 residues. From germline, CDR1 is SGHTS and CDR2 YDEGEE. V dropped 1 base and J dropped 2 bases, with 11 bases sitting between them. The CDR3 region is CASSLWQRVTDTQYF. The CDR3 DNA sequence: TGTGCCAGCAGCTTGTGGCAGCGCGTCACAGATACGCAGTATTTT.

The chain employs TRBV19 and TRBJ2-7, with 7 bases fitting TRBD2. The germline V gene has CDR1 LNHDA and CDR2 SQIVND (reference sequence). Trimming at V came to 2 bases and at J to 7 bases, leaving 8 bases not matched to a gene. The CDR3 sequence is 14 residues long. CDR3: CASSIMSGGREQYF. In DNA form, the CDR3 reads TGTGCCAGTAGTATAATGTCGGGGGGTCGGGAGCAGTACTTC.

J is TRBJ2-3 and V is TRBV18; D is ambiguous. Per germline, CDR1 KGHSH and CDR2 LQKENI. V gave up 1 base and J gave up 3 bases, with 11 bases separating them. The CDR3 length is 15 residues. The DNA of the CDR3 is TGTGCCAGCTCACCACGGTTAGGGTCGACAGATACGCAGTATTTT. Translating it yields CASSPRLGSTDTQYF.

The rearrangement links TRBV7-3 to TRBJ1-6; perhaps TRBD1 as D (6 bases). CDR3 size: 13 residues. Germline CDR1 reads SGHTA; CDR2 reads FQGTGA. V shed 2 bases and J shed 8 bases, with 7 bases lying between them. The CDR3 loop reads CASSLAGDSPLHF. The DNA for the CDR3 is TGTGCCAGCAGCTTAGCAGGGGATTCACCCCTCCACTTT.

The V gene is TRBV7-9, the J gene TRBJ2-5; D is perhaps TRBD2 (6 bases). V lost 1 base, J lost 6 bases, and 12 bases lay in between. This CDR3 comprises 14 residues. Germline assignment: CDR1 SEHNR and CDR2 FQNEAQ (reference sequence). The CDR3 spells CASSLGTTGQTQYF. CDR3 coding DNA: TGTGCCAGCAGCTTAGGGACTACTGGGCAGACCCAGTACTTC.

The chain uses TRBV5-6 and TRBJ2-1, with 8 bases identical to TRBD2. Germline CDR1 reads SGHDT; CDR2 reads YYEEEE. Unmatched junction bases numbered 9, after V lost 4 bases and J lost 3 bases. The CDR3 covers 16 residues. This chain's CDR3 is CASSRNSGNIYNEQFF. The CDR3 DNA sequence: TGTGCCAGCAGCCGTAATAGCGGGAATATCTACAATGAGCAGTTCTTC. The whole variable domain, filled in from reference TRBV5-6 and TRBJ2-1, reads DAGVTQSPTHLIKTRGQQVTLRCSPKSGHDTVSWYQQALGQGPQFIFQYYEEEERQRGNFPDRFSGHQFPNYSSELNVNALLLGDSALYLCASSRNSGNIYNEQFFGPGTRLTVL.

The chain has TRBV5-5 and TRBJ2-7, with 8 bases aligning to TRBD2. CDR1 and CDR2 (germline): SGHKS, YYEKEE (reference sequence). The junction had 7 bases not matched to a gene; V was cut back by 4 bases and J by 4 bases. CDR3 length: 14 residues. The CDR3 nucleotides are TGTGCCAGCAGCGAGGGACTAGAAGGGTACGAGCAGTACTTC. It codes for CASSEGLEGYEQYF.

The chain joins TRBV19 to TRBJ1-3, with a possible D match to TRBD1 (5 bases). Trimming took 2 bases from V and 0 from J, leaving 8 bases between them. The CDR3 consists of 15 residues. Germline values: CDR1 LNHDA, CDR2 SQIVND (reference sequence). The CDR3 sequence: CASSIPQGSGNTIYF. The CDR3 DNA reads as TGTGCCAGTAGTATACCCCAGGGCTCTGGAAACACCATATATTTT.

This chain joins TRBV30 and TRBJ2-2; 8 bases are a match to TRBD2. Per germline, CDR1 GTSNPN and CDR2 SVGIG (reference sequence). The junction had 7 bases not matched to a gene; V was cut back by 0 bases and J by 4 bases. This CDR3 region has 16 residues. The CDR3: CAWSVGLAWGTGELFF. The CDR3 DNA sequence: TGTGCCTGGAGTGTAGGACTAGCCTGGGGCACCGGGGAGCTGTTTTTT.

As concerns this clone: The limits of the CDR3 on the DNA are not certain, so only TCRdb's listed CDR3 is given. CDR3: CASSLNILERGETQYF. This sequence joins TRBV5-1 and TRBJ2-5; the table names TRBD2, a call not compared with the DNA. The CDR3 length is 16 residues, termini included. CDR1 is SGHRS and CDR2 is YFSETQ in the germline V gene.

The V and J genes are TRBV10-1 and TRBJ1-2, with D perhaps TRBD1 (5 bases). This CDR3 spans 16 amino acids. Germline CDR1 and CDR2: WNHNN and SYGVQD (reference sequence). Trimming removed 2 bases from V and 2 bases from J, with 15 bases in between. The CDR3 bases are TGCGCCAGCAGTGAGCTGGGACTCCGGGTGAACTATGGCTACACCTTC. It translates to CASSELGLRVNYGYTF.

The chain couples TRBV5-8 to TRBJ1-2; D unresolved. The V gene lost 4 bases and the J gene lost 5 bases, with 27 bases spanning the gap. Germline lookup yields CDR1 SGHTS and CDR2 YDEGEE. The CDR3 is made up of 18 amino acids. Here the CDR3 DNA reads TGTGCCAGCAGCCCCTTTAGGACCGACTACTTTTGGAGTTATGGCTACACCTTC. Encoded protein: CASSPFRTDYFWSYGYTF.

The V and J genes are TRBV7-3 and TRBJ2-3, with D tentatively TRBD1 (7 bases). V was pared by 6 bases and J by 0 bases, with 13 bases between. The germline CDR1 and CDR2 sequences are SGHTA and FQGTGA. The CDR3 loop spans 15 amino acids. The CDR3 nucleotides are TGTGCCAGCAGTTTCCAGGGGGGTAGCACAGATACGCAGTATTTT. It specifies CASSFQGGSTDTQYF.

The chain combines TRBV14 with TRBJ2-7; D remains unclear. CDR1 SGHDN and CDR2 FVKESK come from the germline V gene. Deletions cut 1 base from V and 8 bases from J, with 9 bases between. CDR3 length: 12 amino acids. CDR3 DNA: TGTGCCAGCAGCCAAGGGGGATTCCAGCAGTACTTC. Its translation is CASSQGGFQQYF.

The chain employs TRBV4-1 and TRBJ2-7; D is perhaps TRBD2 (5 bases). Trimming left V 4 bases short and J 5 bases short, with 15 bases between. CDR1 and CDR2 from the germline V gene are MGHRA and YSYEKL. This CDR3 has 14 residues. Written as DNA, the CDR3 is TGCGCCAGCAGCCTGAGGGCTGCGTCGGACGAGCAGTACTTC. Protein: CASSLRAASDEQYF.

V is TRBV18 and J is TRBJ2-7, with TRBD1 identical over 8 bases. V lost 4 bases and J lost 3; bases outside the gene matches: 2. The germline V gene has CDR1 KGHSH and CDR2 LQKENI. The CDR3 contains 13 residues. The CDR3: CASSQGTGYEQYF. CDR3 coding DNA: TGTGCCAGCTCACAAGGGACAGGCTACGAGCAGTACTTC.

The genes are TRBV25-1 and TRBJ2-1; TRBD1 aligns across 10 bases. The germline V gene encodes CDR1 MGHDK and CDR2 SYGVNS. The CDR3 is 15 amino acids. V dropped 3 bases and J dropped 10; count of bases not matched to a gene: 9. CDR3 bases: TGTGCCAGCAGTGATTCCCGGACAGGGGGAAGGGAGCAGTTCTTC. It specifies CASSDSRTGGREQFF. The whole variable domain, filled in from reference TRBV25-1 and TRBJ2-1, reads EADIYQTPRYLVIGTGKKITLECSQTMGHDKMYWYQQDPGMELHLIHYSYGVNSTEKGDLSSESTVSRIRTEHFPLTLESARPSHTSQYLCASSDSRTGGREQFFGPGTRLTVL.

V and J are TRBV27 and TRBJ1-6; 9 bases are shared with TRBD1. V gave up 5 bases and J gave up 0 bases; unmatched junction bases: 2. There are 16 residues in the CDR3. CDR1 MNHEY and CDR2 SMNVEV come from the germline V gene (reference sequence). CDR3 nucleotides: TGTGCCAGCAGTCCACAGGGGGCCTCCTATAATTCACCCCTCCACTTT. Amino acid sequence: CASSPQGASYNSPLHF.

The J gene is TRBJ1-2, the V gene TRBV19; no firm D call. V lost 1 base and J 7 bases, leaving 16 bases between the germline ends. Germline CDR1 is LNHDA and CDR2 is SQIVND (reference sequence). This CDR3 region has 15 residues. The CDR3 DNA follows: TGTGCCAGTAGTATAGCGGCAGGCCCCACTATTGGCTACACCTTC. Translated, it gives CASSIAAGPTIGYTF.

This chain links TRBV7-9 with TRBJ2-1, with no clear D. The length of the CDR3 is 12 residues. CDR1 and CDR2 (germline): SEHNR, FQNEAQ (reference sequence). The V end lost 5 bases, the J end lost 8 bases, and 10 bases lay between the germline ends. Written as DNA, the CDR3 is TGTGCCAGCAGCCCTGCGTCGGATGAGCAGTTCTTC. It specifies CASSPASDEQFF.

This clone was counted a single time. This same CDR3 is encoded by further DNA sequences in the sample. The chain uses TRBV7-9 and TRBJ2-7; no firm D call. This CDR3 is built from 11 residues. V was shortened by 4 bases and J by 7 bases, with 8 bases between the two germline ends. CDR1 SEHNR and CDR2 FQNEAQ come from the germline V gene (reference sequence). The CDR3: CASSSTGEQYF. Written as DNA, the CDR3 is TGTGCCAGCAGCTCGACCGGGGAGCAGTACTTC.

To note about this clone: Being one base from a much bigger clone, this may be a read error. The chain couples TRBV21-1 to TRBJ2-4. TRBV21-1 is reported as a pseudogene. The CDR3 has 12 amino acids. CDR3 region: CASGKVKNIQYF. Here the CDR3 DNA reads TGTGCCAGCGGCAAAGTAAAGAACATTCAGTACTTC.

The gene calls are TRBV27 and TRBJ2-1; 8 positions match TRBD1. The CDR3 covers 15 residues. Per germline, CDR1 MNHEY and CDR2 SMNVEV (reference sequence). J lost 4 bases, V lost 6 bases, and 8 bases had no gene match. CDR3 in DNA: TGTGCCAGCAGCCCGCCCGGACAGGGATACAATGAGCAGTTCTTC. Encoded protein: CASSPPGQGYNEQFF.